This TCR beta chain was documented in a study of blood T cells in healthy people across ages. As to this clonotype: Its specificity is unknown.

A second PCR of 7 to 11 cycles used a sample-barcoded 5' primer and a J-beta primer mix. A template-switch adaptor with 12 random nucleotides tagged each cDNA molecule. MiXCR, applied by TCRdb to the 5' RACE reads, yields one record per CDR3 protein. The sample yields about 1,500,000 distinct CDR3 sequences, around 42% seen once. Study observations and caveats: No conclusive comparison of naive versus antigen-experienced cells was possible with unsorted PBMCs. Long-lived and aged donors differed, with more naive CD4+ cells and higher diversity in the long-lived. Possibly, changes in expanded clonotypes were confounded because donor CMV status was unknown.

J gave up 3 bases and V 10 bases, and 6 bases lay outside the gene matches. This CDR3 comprises 13 residues. This TCR was recovered from a woman aged 18-30 years in good health. Source material: blood. The chain links TRBV12-3 or TRBV12-4 to TRBJ2-1, with 7 bases lining up with TRBD1. Here the CDR3 DNA reads TGTGCCAACAACGGACAGGACTACAATGAGCAGTTCTTC. This translates into CANNGQDYNEQFF.